Reported below is one TCR beta chain. The antigen remains undetermined. Germline V gives CDR1 SGHNT, CDR2 YYREEE (reference sequence). This CDR3 comprises 11 residues. Trimming removed 3 bases from V and 2 bases from J, with 0 bases in between. The sample comes from a study of OX40 agonist ivuxolimab in advanced cancers. The wider study: Patients were given ivuxolimab, an antibody that agonizes OX40 (CD134).

Findings and limits, study-wide: The study found among the lowest clonal expansion in partial responders at 0.1-3.0 mg/kg.

The protocol was immunoSEQ multiplex PCR, while the TCRdb copy is restricted to in-frame clones and leaves out a portion. The sample includes 45,000 to 70,000 clones, roughly 86% seen only once; the top ten take 6.9%. The clonotype originates from an adult with an advanced solid tumor such as melanoma, head and neck, liver or kidney cancer. The chain carries TRBV5-4 and TRBJ2-1; no definite D call. Specimen: CD4+ or CD8+ T cells sorted from blood, collected in a trial of the OX40 agonist ivuxolimab. The CDR3 bases are TGTGCCAGCAGCTCCTACAATGAGCAGTTCTTC. It encodes CASSSYNEQFF.